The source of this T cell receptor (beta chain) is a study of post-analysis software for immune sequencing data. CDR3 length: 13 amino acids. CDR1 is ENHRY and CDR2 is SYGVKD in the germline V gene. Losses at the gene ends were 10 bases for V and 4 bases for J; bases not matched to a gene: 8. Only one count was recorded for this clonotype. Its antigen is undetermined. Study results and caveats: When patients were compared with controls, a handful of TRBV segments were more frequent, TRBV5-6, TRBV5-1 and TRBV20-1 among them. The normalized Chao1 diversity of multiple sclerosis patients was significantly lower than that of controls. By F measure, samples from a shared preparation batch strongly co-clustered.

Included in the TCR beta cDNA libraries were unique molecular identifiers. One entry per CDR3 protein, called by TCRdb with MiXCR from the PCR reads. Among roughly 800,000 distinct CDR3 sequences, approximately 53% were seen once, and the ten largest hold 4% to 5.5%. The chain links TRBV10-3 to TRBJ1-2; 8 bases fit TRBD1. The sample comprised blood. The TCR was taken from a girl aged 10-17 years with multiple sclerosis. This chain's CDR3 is CATWTGMAYGYTF. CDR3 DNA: TGTGCCACGTGGACAGGGATGGCCTATGGCTACACCTTC.